This T cell receptor (beta chain) was sequenced during a study of identical twins. The CDR3 loop spans 16 amino acids. CDR1 and CDR2 from the germline V gene are LNHDA and SQIVND (reference sequence). The ends lost 5 bases at V and 4 bases at J; junction bases unmatched: 10. TCRdb itself ran the 5' RACE reads through MiXCR, one entry per CDR3 protein. In the table there are fewer than 500,000 distinct CDR3 sequences, roughly an eighth of which are singletons. Separately, the same data were catalogued under a study of yellow fever vaccine responses in identical twins.

This sequence joins TRBV19 and TRBJ2-2; the match to TRBD2 covers 7 bases. Sequencing was done on a sample of CD4+ T cells sorted from blood. This TCR came from a woman aged 18-29 years in good health. The DNA of the CDR3 is TGTGCCAGTAGTGTAAGTGGGCTAGCGGTCACCGGGGAGCTGTTTTTT. Residues: CASSVSGLAVTGELFF.